In its sample, the clone carrying this T cell receptor (beta chain) was seen a few times. Its matching antigen is unknown. Researchers amplified the TCR beta CDR3 regions from RNA transcripts. A set of HTBI primers served as the primers for a first-round RT-PCR of the TCR CDR3. TCRdb reprocessed the multiplex PCR reads via MiXCR and lists one record per CDR3 protein. The sample lists 600,000 to 650,000 distinct CDR3 sequences; around 20% were seen once. The entry originates in a study of T cells in Graves' hyperthyroidism and ophthalmopathy. Study-wide points: Before onset, by a median of approximately 6.8 months, the model predicted ophthalmopathy.

Clinical symptoms, serum thyroxine, TRAb, thyroid ultrasound and orbital computed tomography informed diagnoses. The CDR3 spans 19 residues. V trimming: 0 bases; J trimming: 0 bases; junction bases outside the gene matches: 11. Germline V gives CDR1 LGHDT, CDR2 YNNKEL (reference sequence). The sequencing sample was made of blood. The receptor comes from a man aged 30 to 39 with Graves' ophthalmopathy. This sequence joins TRBV3-1 and TRBJ2-1; TRBD2 matches at 7 bases. The CDR3 sequence: CASSQDHVGGGSSYNEQFF. CDR3 in DNA: TGTGCCAGCAGCCAAGATCATGTGGGCGGGGGAAGCTCCTACAATGAGCAGTTCTTC.